Detailed here is one T cell receptor (beta chain). This record belongs to a study of early T cells in non-severe SARS-CoV-2 infection. The ends were cut back, 3 bases at V and 5 bases at J, with 16 bases in the middle. Germline CDR1 reads KGHSH; CDR2 reads LQKENI. The CDR3 has 16 amino acids. TCRdb re-derived calls from the 5' RACE reads in MiXCR, one entry per CDR3 protein. The sample yields approximately 65,000 distinct CDR3 sequences, 10% to 15% seen once. The sequence was collected from an adult who was a healthcare worker with PCR-confirmed SARS-CoV-2 infection or an uninfected control (not recorded which). Sequenced material: whole blood. The rearrangement links TRBV18 to TRBJ1-4; tentatively, D is TRBD1 (5 bases). The CDR3 is CASSPFVTGPNEKLFF. The DNA of the CDR3 is TGTGCCAGCTCACCCTTCGTCACAGGCCCAAATGAAAAACTGTTTTTT.